This passage covers 29 T cell receptor beta chains from one sample sequenced in a study of beta chain features in type 1 diabetes. The isolated RNA, all of it, was reverse transcribed, so expressed TCRB transcripts were what got sequenced. The repertoire was sequenced with immunoSEQ multiplex PCR; TCRdb's copy has only in-frame clones and lacks some. The sample holds hundreds of thousands of clones, around a sixth seen once. Sequencing used naive CD4+ T cells from blood. The receptors shown here come from a young man in good health.

The rearrangement uses TRBV25-1 and TRBJ2-7; D uncertain. The CDR3 is 17 amino acids. V shed 1 base and J shed 2 bases, with 18 bases lying between them. CDR1 and CDR2 (germline): MGHDK, SYGVNS. CDR3: CASSELVPEARTYEQYF. The CDR3 nucleotides are TGTGCCAGCAGTGAATTAGTCCCGGAAGCCCGCACCTACGAGCAGTACTTC.

The chain joins TRBV9 to TRBJ1-2; possibly TRBD1 for D (5 bases). The V and J ends lost 0 bases and 7 bases respectively, with 7 bases between them. The CDR3 sequence is 12 residues long. The germline V gene encodes CDR1 SGDLS and CDR2 YYNGEE. In DNA, the CDR3 is TGTGCCAGCAGCGTAGGGGGCGGTGGCTACACCTTC. Translation gives CASSVGGGGYTF. Full variable domain (remainder filled in from reference TRBV9 and TRBJ1-2): DSGVTQTPKHLITATGQRVTLRCSPRSGDLSVYWYQQSLDQGLQFLIQYYNGEERAKGNILERFSAQQFPDLHSELNLSSLELGDSALYFCASSVGGGGYTFGSGTRLTVV.

CDR3 DNA sequence: TGTGCCAGCAGTCTAGCGGGAGGTTTGGGTTACAATGAGCAGTTCTTC. This codes for CASSLAGGLGYNEQFF. The chain employs TRBV28 and TRBJ2-1; 11 nucleotides line up with TRBD2. The germline gives CDR1 MDHEN, CDR2 SYDVKM. J was trimmed by 4 bases and V by 5 bases; bases with no gene match: 7. The CDR3 length is 16 residues.

The chain is built from TRBV7-2 and TRBJ2-2; TRBD2 matches 8 bases. Germline V gene data show CDR1 as SGHTA and CDR2 as FQGNSA. This CDR3 is built from 16 residues. V lost 2 bases, J lost 4 bases, and 6 bases stayed unmatched. The CDR3 here is CASSLPSSGGTGELFF. The CDR3 DNA sequence: TGTGCCAGCAGCTTACCCTCCAGCGGGGGCACCGGGGAGCTGTTTTTT.

This clone was found a few times. Different DNA sequences within this sample yield the same CDR3. This chain links TRBV18 with TRBJ2-4, with D unresolved. The ends were cut back, 3 bases at V and 0 bases at J, with 9 bases in the middle. CDR1 is KGHSH, CDR2 LQKENI, per germline. This CDR3 contains 15 residues. CDR3 protein: CASSPGLLAKNIQYF. CDR3 sequence (DNA): TGTGCCAGCTCACCGGGCCTACTAGCCAAAAACATTCAGTACTTC.

V gene TRBV21-1 combines with J gene TRBJ1-1; the tabulated D call, TRBD1, remains unverified against the DNA. TRBV21-1 is a recognized pseudogene. The CDR3 is 16 residues long. Here the CDR3 reads CASSKPDRAENTEAFF. The CDR3 DNA reads as TGTGCCAGCAGCAAACCCGACAGGGCGGAGAACACTGAAGCTTTCTTT.

J is TRBJ1-1 and V is TRBV15, with TRBD1 as a possible D gene (5 bases). The CDR3 length is 15 residues. Trimming took off 0 bases at V and 8 bases at J, with 16 bases between the two ends. CDR1 and CDR2 from the germline V gene are LNHNV and YYDKDF (reference sequence). The CDR3 loop reads CATSRDREAGLEAFF. In DNA form, the CDR3 reads TGTGCCACCAGCAGAGATCGTGAGGCAGGGCTAGAAGCTTTCTTT.

This clone was observed a handful of times. The rearrangement joins TRBV19 to TRBJ1-2; 7 positions agree with TRBD1. Per the germline V gene, CDR1 is LNHDA and CDR2 is SQIVND (reference sequence). The CDR3 runs 15 residues. Unmatched junction bases numbered 8, after V lost 4 bases and J lost 3 bases. CDR3 coding DNA: TGTGCCAGTAGTAATCGACAGGGTTTCGACTATGGCTACACCTTC. This gives the protein CASSNRQGFDYGYTF.

To note about this clone: Other DNA sequences in this specimen translate into the identical CDR3. This chain connects TRBV29-1 to TRBJ2-7; D gene unclear. The V gene's germline CDR1 is SQVTM and CDR2 ANQGSEA. This CDR3 comprises 12 residues. The ends were cut back, 4 bases at V and 0 bases at J, with 7 bases in the middle. The CDR3 here is CSVGRSSYEQYF. The CDR3, as DNA: TGCAGCGTTGGCAGAAGCTCCTACGAGCAGTACTTC.

The chain combines TRBV30 with TRBJ2-3; TRBD1 matches 7 bases. V trimming: 1 base; J trimming: 6 bases; junction bases outside the gene matches: 10. CDR1 and CDR2 from the germline V gene are GTSNPN and SVGIG (reference sequence). CDR3 length: 15 residues. The CDR3 region has the DNA TGTGCCTGGAGTGCGAACCCTAGAGGGGGCGATACGCAGTATTTT. It translates to CAWSANPRGGDTQYF.

The chain employs TRBV7-2 and TRBJ2-5, with D perhaps TRBD1 (6 bases). Germline CDR1 reads SGHTA; CDR2 reads FQGNSA. The V gene lost 4 bases and the J gene lost 4 bases, with 16 bases spanning the gap. This CDR3 has 15 residues. The CDR3 loop reads CASSSGGLGGETQYF. The CDR3 DNA follows: TGTGCCAGCAGCTCCGGTGGGCTAGGGGGAGAGACCCAGTACTTC. Combining the CDR3 with reference TRBV7-2 and TRBJ2-5 gives the whole variable domain GAGVSQSPSNKVTEKGKDVELRCDPISGHTALYWYRQSLGQGLEFLIYFQGNSAPDKSGLPSDRFSAERTGGSVSTLTIQRTQQEDSAVYLCASSSGGLGGETQYFGPGTRLLVL.

The V call is TRBV9, the J call TRBJ2-1; 7 bases fit TRBD1. CDR1 is SGDLS and CDR2 is YYNGEE in the germline V gene. The CDR3 sequence is 16 residues long. The V gene end was trimmed by 0 bases and the J gene end by 4 bases; junction bases not matched to a gene: 7. The CDR3 here is CASSVATWTGYNEQFF. As DNA, the CDR3 is TGTGCCAGCAGCGTAGCTACCTGGACAGGTTACAATGAGCAGTTCTTC.

This clone was detected only a few times. The chain employs TRBV4-3 and TRBJ2-5; D uncertain. V was pared by 4 bases and J by 3 bases, with 15 bases between. This CDR3 spans 15 amino acids. Germline V gene sequence: CDR1 LGHNA, CDR2 YSLEER. CDR3 nucleotide sequence: TGCGCCAGCAGCCCTCGGGTCGACGCAAAAGAGACCCAGTACTTC. Translation gives CASSPRVDAKETQYF.

This clone was seen a handful of times. The chain recombines TRBV18 with TRBJ2-7; 7 positions match TRBD2. V gave up 2 bases and J gave up 6 bases; unmatched junction bases: 10. Germline CDR1 reads KGHSH; CDR2 reads LQKENI. The CDR3 extends over 15 amino acids. The CDR3 bases are TGTGCCAGCTCACCAGGCGAGAGCGGGATCCGCGAGCAGTACTTC. This codes for CASSPGESGIREQYF. Based on the CDR3 plus reference TRBV18 and TRBJ2-7, the full variable domain is NAGVMQNPRHLVRRRGQEARLRCSPMKGHSHVYWYRQLPEEGLKFMVYLQKENIIDESGMPKERFSAEFPKEGPSILRIQQVVRGDSAAYFCASSPGESGIREQYFGPGTRLTVT.

The rearrangement uses TRBV7-9 and TRBJ1-3, with D hard to call. Trimming pared 2 bases from V and 0 bases from J, leaving 8 bases between. Per the germline V gene, CDR1 is SEHNR and CDR2 is FQNEAQ (reference sequence). CDR3 length: 15 residues. In nucleotides, the CDR3 is TGTGCCAGCAGCTTATCGGCGAGCTCTGGAAACACCATATATTTT. Its translation: CASSLSASSGNTIYF.

This clone was counted a few times. The rearrangement uses TRBV2 and TRBJ2-3, with 8 nucleotides matching TRBD2. J gave up 6 bases and V 8 bases, and 10 bases lay outside the gene matches. This CDR3 is built from 14 residues. Germline values: CDR1 SNHLY, CDR2 FYNNEI. In DNA, the CDR3 is TGTGCCAGCGGGGCGGGAGGATCGGAGGATACGCAGTATTTT. Translation: CASGAGGSEDTQYF.

This clone was seen more than once but under ten times. The gene calls are TRBV25-1 and TRBJ1-2; a possible D gene is TRBD1 (5 bases). Germline V gene sequence: CDR1 MGHDK, CDR2 SYGVNS. There are 15 residues in the CDR3. With 1 base removed from V and 3 bases from J, the gap between germline ends came to 12 bases. Here the CDR3 DNA reads TGTGCCAGCAGTGAATTCTGGGTAGGGGACTATGGCTACACCTTC. It codes for CASSEFWVGDYGYTF.

The genes are TRBV6-5 and TRBJ1-2; 9 bases align to TRBD1. The CDR3 extends over 13 amino acids. The V gene end was trimmed by 5 bases and the J gene end by 7 bases; junction bases not matched to a gene: 5. Germline CDR1 is MNHEY and CDR2 is SVGAGI. DNA for the CDR3: TGTGCCAGCAGTCCACAGGGGGCAGGTGGCTACACCTTC. Translated: CASSPQGAGGYTF.

J is TRBJ2-7 and V is TRBV5-4; tentative D call: TRBD1 (6 bases). The germline gives CDR1 SGHNT, CDR2 YYREEE (reference sequence). The CDR3 has 15 residues. V was clipped by 0 bases and J by 5 bases, with 15 bases between them. DNA of the CDR3: TGTGCCAGCAGCTTGGTTGGCAGGGGTCAAGACGAGCAGTACTTC. Amino acids: CASSLVGRGQDEQYF.

This clone showed up just a few times. The chain joins TRBV6-1 to TRBJ2-1; D is possibly TRBD1 or TRBD2 (5 bases each). Germline loops: CDR1 MNHNS, CDR2 SASEGT. This CDR3 has 15 residues. Trimming stripped 6 bases from V and 4 bases from J, with 16 bases between. The CDR3 nucleotides are TGTGCCAGCAGCGCCAAGTGGGACGGATACAATGAGCAGTTCTTC. This gives the protein CASSAKWDGYNEQFF.

The chain employs TRBV27 and TRBJ2-5; weak D call: TRBD1 (5 bases). Trimming removed 7 bases from V and 7 bases from J, with 19 bases in between. Germline V lookup: CDR1 MNHEY, CDR2 SMNVEV (reference sequence). There are 14 residues in the CDR3. The CDR3 bases are TGTGCCAGCAAAGAGAACAGGCTGCCTGGGACCCAGTACTTC. Translated: CASKENRLPGTQYF.

This rearrangement joins TRBV27 to TRBJ2-5; D may be TRBD1 (5 bases). Per germline, CDR1 MNHEY and CDR2 SMNVEV (reference sequence). The CDR3 contains 13 residues. Trimming left V 4 bases short and J 5 bases short, with 11 bases between. CDR3 loop: CASSSRSGETQYF. CDR3 in DNA: TGTGCCAGCAGTTCGAGATCAGGGGAGACCCAGTACTTC.

Notes on this clone: Other DNA sequences in this sample translate to the same CDR3. The rearrangement uses TRBV5-1 and TRBJ2-3; 10 bases are shared with TRBD2. The junction had 6 bases not matched to a gene; V was cut back by 5 bases and J by 0 bases. This CDR3 has 16 residues. Germline V gene lookup returns CDR1 SGHRS and CDR2 YFSETQ. As DNA, the CDR3 is TGCGCCAGCAGTTTCGGGACTAGCGCGAGCACAGATACGCAGTATTTT. It codes for CASSFGTSASTDTQYF.

The chain has TRBV5-8 and TRBJ2-5; no firm D call. Germline assignment: CDR1 SGHTS and CDR2 YDEGEE. There are 11 residues in the CDR3. Deletions cut 6 bases from V and 4 bases from J, with 7 bases between. CDR3 residues: CASTRGETQYF. The CDR3, as DNA: TGTGCCAGCACGAGAGGAGAGACCCAGTACTTC. Full variable domain (remainder filled in from reference TRBV5-8 and TRBJ2-5): EAGVTQSPTHLIKTRGQQATLRCSPISGHTSVYWYQQALGLGLQFLLWYDEGEERNRGNFPPRFSGRQFPNYSSELNVNALELEDSALYLCASTRGETQYFGPGTRLLVL.

This clone turned up a few times. V is TRBV5-4 and J is TRBJ1-1, with 7 bases fitting TRBD1. This CDR3 spans 14 amino acids. V shed 4 bases and J 5 bases; nucleotides not matched to a gene: 8. CDR1 and CDR2 from the germline V gene are SGHNT and YYREEE (reference sequence). CDR3 nucleotides: TGTGCCAGCAGCCTGAGACAGGGAAAAACTGAAGCTTTCTTT. This gives the protein CASSLRQGKTEAFF.

This rearrangement joins TRBV14 to TRBJ2-7; perhaps TRBD1 as D (5 bases). Trimming pared 0 bases from V and 7 bases from J, leaving 16 bases between. This CDR3 spans 15 amino acids. CDR1 is SGHDN, CDR2 FVKESK, per germline. CDR3 in amino acids: CASSQERNRPWEQYF. The CDR3 DNA is TGTGCCAGCAGCCAAGAAAGGAACAGGCCCTGGGAGCAGTACTTC.

The table lists this clone with a few counts. J is TRBJ2-3 and V is TRBV4-1, with D perhaps TRBD1 or TRBD2 (6 bases each). The CDR3 runs 13 residues. The V and J ends lost 5 bases and 5 bases respectively, with 11 bases between them. From germline, CDR1 is MGHRA and CDR2 YSYEKL. Written as DNA, the CDR3 is TGCGCCAGCAGCAGAGAGGGGGGAGATACGCAGTATTTT. As protein: CASSREGGDTQYF.

This clone occurred a few times. The chain recombines TRBV27 with TRBJ1-5, with D possibly being TRBD1 (5 bases). The CDR3 has 15 amino acids. The germline V and J ends were trimmed by 5 bases and 4 bases, with 15 bases remaining between them. Germline CDR1 and CDR2: MNHEY and SMNVEV (reference sequence). In DNA form, the CDR3 reads TGTGCCAGCAGTCCCAGGGAGGGGACTAATCAGCCCCAGCATTTT. The encoded protein is CASSPREGTNQPQHF.

The rearrangement joins TRBV30 to TRBJ1-6; 7 positions match TRBD1. The CDR3 contains 17 residues. From germline, CDR1 is GTSNPN and CDR2 SVGIG (reference sequence). V trimming: 4 bases; J trimming: 0 bases; junction bases outside the gene matches: 9. The CDR3 is CAWMGQKFSSYNSPLHF. CDR3 nucleotides: TGTGCCTGGATGGGACAGAAGTTCTCCTCCTATAATTCACCCCTCCACTTT.